This TCR beta chain is from a study of T cell responses to AZD1222 COVID-19 vaccine. General study results and limits: Dominant CD4 TCR responses targeted spike regions 160-218 and 743-854.

Details on this clone: What it binds is unknown.

This table comes from immunoSEQ multiplex PCR, and its TCRdb copy is limited to in-frame clones, with some not included. The sample has 150,000 to 200,000 clones, around 87% seen once. This CDR3 is built from 12 residues. The V and J ends lost 1 base and 10 bases respectively, with 8 bases between them. Germline V gene data show CDR1 as LGHNA and CDR2 as YNFKEQ. Sequenced here: peripheral blood, sampled on day 0 of MenACWY control vaccination. The chain couples TRBV4-2 to TRBJ2-1; TRBD2 might be the D (5 bases). The clonotype was recovered from an adult in good health. In DNA, the CDR3 is TGTGCCAGCAGCCAAGTGTCGGGAGAGCAGTTCTTC. The encoded protein is CASSQVSGEQFF.